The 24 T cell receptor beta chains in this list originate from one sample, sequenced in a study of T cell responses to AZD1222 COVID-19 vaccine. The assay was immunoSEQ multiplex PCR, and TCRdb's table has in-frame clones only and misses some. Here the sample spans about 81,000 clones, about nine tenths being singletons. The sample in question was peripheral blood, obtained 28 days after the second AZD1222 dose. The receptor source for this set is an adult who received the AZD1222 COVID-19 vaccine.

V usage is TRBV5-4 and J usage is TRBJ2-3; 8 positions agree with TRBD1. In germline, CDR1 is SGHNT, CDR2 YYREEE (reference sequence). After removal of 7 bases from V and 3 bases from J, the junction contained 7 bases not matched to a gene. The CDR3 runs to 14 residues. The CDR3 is CASGDRGPTDTQYF. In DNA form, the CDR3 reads TGTGCCAGCGGTGACAGGGGACCTACAGATACGCAGTATTTT.

The CDR3 DNA reads as TGTGCCAGCAGGAAGAGCTCCTACAATGAGCAGTTCTTC. Translating gives CASRKSSYNEQFF. The V gene is TRBV28, the J gene TRBJ2-1; D ambiguous. The CDR3 covers 13 residues. The V gene lost 6 bases and the J gene lost 0 bases, with 6 bases spanning the gap. Germline V gene sequence: CDR1 MDHEN, CDR2 SYDVKM.

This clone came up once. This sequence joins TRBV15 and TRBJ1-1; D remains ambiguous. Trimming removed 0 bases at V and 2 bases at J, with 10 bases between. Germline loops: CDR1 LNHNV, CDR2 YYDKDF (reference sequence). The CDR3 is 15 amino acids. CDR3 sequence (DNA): TGTGCCACCAGCAGAGACCGGGGTAAAAACACTGAAGCTTTCTTT. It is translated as CATSRDRGKNTEAFF.

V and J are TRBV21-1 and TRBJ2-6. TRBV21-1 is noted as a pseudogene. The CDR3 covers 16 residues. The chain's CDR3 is CASSVPAYSGANVLTF. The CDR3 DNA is TGTGCCAGCAGCGTCCCAGCCTACTCTGGGGCCAACGTCCTGACTTTC.

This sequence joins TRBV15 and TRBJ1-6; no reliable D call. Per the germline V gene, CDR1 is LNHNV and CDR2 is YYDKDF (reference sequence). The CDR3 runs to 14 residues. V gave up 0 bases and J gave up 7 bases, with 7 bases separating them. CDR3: CATSREKRNSPLHF. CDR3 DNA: TGTGCCACCAGCAGAGAAAAAAGAAATTCACCCCTCCACTTT.

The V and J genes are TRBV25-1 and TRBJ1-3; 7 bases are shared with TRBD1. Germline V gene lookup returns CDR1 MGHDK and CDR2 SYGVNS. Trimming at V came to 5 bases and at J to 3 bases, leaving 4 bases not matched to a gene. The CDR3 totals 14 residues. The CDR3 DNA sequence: TGTGCCAGCAGTCGACAGGGAAGTGGAAACACCATATATTTT. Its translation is CASSRQGSGNTIYF.

As DNA, the CDR3 is TGTGCCAGCATGAAGGGGTCCCAGGGCTCCTACGAGCAGTACTTC. It translates to CASMKGSQGSYEQYF. V is TRBV6-5 and J is TRBJ2-7; tentative D call: TRBD1 (5 bases). V was trimmed by 7 bases and J by 0 bases, leaving 16 bases between them. Germline lookup yields CDR1 MNHEY and CDR2 SVGAGI. This CDR3 has 15 residues.

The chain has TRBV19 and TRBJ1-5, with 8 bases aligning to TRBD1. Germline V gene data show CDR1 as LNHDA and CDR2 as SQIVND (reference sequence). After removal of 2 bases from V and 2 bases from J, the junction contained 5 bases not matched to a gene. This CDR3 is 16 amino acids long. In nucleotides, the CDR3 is TGTGCCAGTAGTATAACGGCAGGGGGCGGCAATCAGCCCCAGCATTTT. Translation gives CASSITAGGGNQPQHF.

CDR3 region: CASRSGTQNYGYTF. The CDR3 bases are TGTGCCAGCAGGAGCGGGACACAGAACTATGGCTACACCTTC. The V gene is TRBV6-5, the J gene TRBJ1-2; weak D call: TRBD1 (6 bases). Per germline, CDR1 MNHEY and CDR2 SVGAGI. Trimming left V 6 bases short and J 2 bases short, with 13 bases between. The CDR3 is 14 residues long.

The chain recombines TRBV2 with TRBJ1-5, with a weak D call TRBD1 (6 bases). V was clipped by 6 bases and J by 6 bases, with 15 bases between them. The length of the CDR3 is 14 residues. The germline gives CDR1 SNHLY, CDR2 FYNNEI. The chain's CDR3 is CASRETGSFQPQHF. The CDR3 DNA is TGTGCCAGCAGGGAGACAGGCAGCTTTCAGCCCCAGCATTTT.

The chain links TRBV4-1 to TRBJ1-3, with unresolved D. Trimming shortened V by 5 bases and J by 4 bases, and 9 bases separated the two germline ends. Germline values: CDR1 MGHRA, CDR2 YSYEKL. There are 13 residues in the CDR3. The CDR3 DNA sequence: TGCGCCAGCAGCGGTAGTAGAGGAAACACCATATATTTT. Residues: CASSGSRGNTIYF.

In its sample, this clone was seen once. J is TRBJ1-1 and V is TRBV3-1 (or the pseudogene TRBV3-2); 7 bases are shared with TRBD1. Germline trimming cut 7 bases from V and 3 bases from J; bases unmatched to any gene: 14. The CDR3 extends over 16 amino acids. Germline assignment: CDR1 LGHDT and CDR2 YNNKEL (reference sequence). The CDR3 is CASKEGAIGEDTEAFF. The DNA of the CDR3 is TGTGCCAGCAAGGAGGGGGCGATAGGTGAAGACACTGAAGCTTTCTTT.

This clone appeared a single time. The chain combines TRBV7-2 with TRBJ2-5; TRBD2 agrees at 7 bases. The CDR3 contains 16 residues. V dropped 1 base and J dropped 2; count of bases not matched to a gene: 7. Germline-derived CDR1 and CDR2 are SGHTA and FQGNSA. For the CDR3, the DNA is TGTGCCAGCAGCTTAGAGGAAGCGGGATGGCAAGAGACCCAGTACTTC. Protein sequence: CASSLEEAGWQETQYF.

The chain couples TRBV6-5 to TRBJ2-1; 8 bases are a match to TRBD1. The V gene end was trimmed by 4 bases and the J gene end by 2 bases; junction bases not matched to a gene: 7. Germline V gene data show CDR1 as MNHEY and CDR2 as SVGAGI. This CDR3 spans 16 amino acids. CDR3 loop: CASSSRQGQAYNEQFF. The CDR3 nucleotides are TGTGCCAGCAGTTCAAGACAGGGACAGGCCTACAATGAGCAGTTCTTC.

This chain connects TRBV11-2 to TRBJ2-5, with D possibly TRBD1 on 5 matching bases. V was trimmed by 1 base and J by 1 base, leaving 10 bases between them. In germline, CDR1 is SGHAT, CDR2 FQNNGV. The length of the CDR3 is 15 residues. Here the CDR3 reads CASSLGQGIQETQYF. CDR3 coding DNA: TGTGCCAGCAGCTTAGGGCAGGGAATCCAAGAGACCCAGTACTTC.

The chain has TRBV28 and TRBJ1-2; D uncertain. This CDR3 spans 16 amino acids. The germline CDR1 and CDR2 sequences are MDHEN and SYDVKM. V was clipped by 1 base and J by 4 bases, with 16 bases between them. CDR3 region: CASSLFRGLFIYGYTF. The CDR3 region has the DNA TGTGCCAGCAGTTTATTTCGGGGTCTTTTTATCTATGGCTACACCTTC.

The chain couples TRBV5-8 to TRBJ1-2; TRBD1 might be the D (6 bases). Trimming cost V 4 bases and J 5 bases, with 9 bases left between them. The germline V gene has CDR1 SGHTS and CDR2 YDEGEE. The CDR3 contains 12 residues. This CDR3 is CASSGGQYGYTF. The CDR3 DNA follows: TGTGCCAGCAGCGGCGGACAGTATGGCTACACCTTC. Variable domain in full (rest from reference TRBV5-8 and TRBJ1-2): EAGVTQSPTHLIKTRGQQATLRCSPISGHTSVYWYQQALGLGLQFLLWYDEGEERNRGNFPPRFSGRQFPNYSSELNVNALELEDSALYLCASSGGQYGYTFGSGTRLTVV.

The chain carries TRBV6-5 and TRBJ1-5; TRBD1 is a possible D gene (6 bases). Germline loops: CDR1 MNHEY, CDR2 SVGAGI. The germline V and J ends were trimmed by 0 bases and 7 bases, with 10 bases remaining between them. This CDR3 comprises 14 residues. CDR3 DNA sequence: TGTGCCAGCAGTTACTCTTCAGGGGTCCAGCCCCAGCATTTT. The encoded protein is CASSYSSGVQPQHF.

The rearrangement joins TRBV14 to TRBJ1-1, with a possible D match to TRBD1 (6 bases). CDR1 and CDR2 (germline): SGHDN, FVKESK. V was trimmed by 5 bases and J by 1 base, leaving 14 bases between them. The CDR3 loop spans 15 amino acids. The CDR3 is CASSFRGAANTEAFF. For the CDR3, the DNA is TGTGCCAGCAGCTTCCGGGGGGCGGCGAACACTGAAGCTTTCTTT. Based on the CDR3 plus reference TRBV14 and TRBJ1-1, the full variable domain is EAGVTQFPSHSVIEKGQTVTLRCDPISGHDNLYWYRRVMGKEIKFLLHFVKESKQDESGMPNNRFLAERTGGTYSTLKVQPAELEDSGVYFCASSFRGAANTEAFFGQGTRLTVV.

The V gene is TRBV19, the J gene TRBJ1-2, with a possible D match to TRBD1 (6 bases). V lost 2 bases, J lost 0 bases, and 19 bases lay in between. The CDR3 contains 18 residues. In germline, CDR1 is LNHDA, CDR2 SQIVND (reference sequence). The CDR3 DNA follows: TGTGCCAGTAGTATAAGGAGCCAGGGGCAAAACTCTAACTATGGCTACACCTTC. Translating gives CASSIRSQGQNSNYGYTF.

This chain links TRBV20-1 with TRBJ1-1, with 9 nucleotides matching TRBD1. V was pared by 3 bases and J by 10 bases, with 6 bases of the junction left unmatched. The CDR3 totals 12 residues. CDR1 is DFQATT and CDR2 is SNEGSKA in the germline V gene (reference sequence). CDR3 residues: CSASRTGESAFF. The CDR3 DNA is TGCAGTGCTAGTCGGACAGGGGAGTCAGCTTTCTTT.

This CDR3 is CASSLPGGLATNEKLFF. In DNA, the CDR3 is TGTGCCAGCAGTTTGCCGGGGGGCCTTGCAACTAATGAAAAACTGTTTTTT. The V call is TRBV28, the J call TRBJ1-4; weak D call: TRBD1 (6 bases). Germline V CDR1 and CDR2: MDHEN, SYDVKM. The CDR3 covers 17 residues. V was pared by 3 bases and J by 0 bases, with 14 bases between.

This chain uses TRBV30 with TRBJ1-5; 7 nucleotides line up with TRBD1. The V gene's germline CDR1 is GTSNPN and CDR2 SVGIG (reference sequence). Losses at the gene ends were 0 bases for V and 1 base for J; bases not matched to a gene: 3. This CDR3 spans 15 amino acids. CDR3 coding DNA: TGTGCCTGGAGTGTACGAGGGGGCAGCAATCAGCCCCAGCATTTT. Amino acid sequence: CAWSVRGGSNQPQHF.

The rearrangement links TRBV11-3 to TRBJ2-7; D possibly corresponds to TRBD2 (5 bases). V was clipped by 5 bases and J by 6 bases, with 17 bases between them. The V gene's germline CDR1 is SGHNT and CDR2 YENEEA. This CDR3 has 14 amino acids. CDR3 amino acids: CASSRSGSLGEQYF. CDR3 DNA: TGTGCCAGCAGCCGGAGCGGTTCCCTCGGCGAGCAGTACTTC.